The 30 T cell receptor beta chains listed next were all sequenced from one sample in a study of chemoradiotherapy in HPV16-positive cancers. Data came from immunoSEQ multiplex PCR; TCRdb stores just in-frame clones and leaves some out. The top ten clones hold roughly 5.1% of a sample with more than 35,000 clones, 76% of them seen once. Sequenced here: blood, sampled from a patient who underwent chemoradiotherapy. The receptor source for this set is a human donor with HPV-associated anogenital cancer.

The chain recombines TRBV6-1 with TRBJ1-2; the D gene is possibly TRBD1 (5 bases). Trimming cost V 1 base and J 7 bases, with 10 bases left between them. Germline V CDR1 and CDR2: MNHNS, SASEGT. The CDR3 consists of 13 residues. As DNA, the CDR3 is TGTGCCAGCAGTGAAGTCCTGGGGGTTGGCTACACCTTC. This gives the protein CASSEVLGVGYTF.

The rearrangement joins TRBV5-1 to TRBJ1-1; 8 bases fit TRBD1. Germline V gene sequence: CDR1 SGHRS, CDR2 YFSETQ. The CDR3 runs to 16 residues. V dropped 0 bases and J dropped 7; count of bases not matched to a gene: 11. In DNA form, the CDR3 reads TGCGCCAGCAGCTTGGCGGAAGCCAGGGGGCTACTTGAAGCTTTCTTT. This sequence encodes CASSLAEARGLLEAFF. The whole variable domain, filled in from reference TRBV5-1 and TRBJ1-1, reads KAGVTQTPRYLIKTRGQQVTLSCSPISGHRSVSWYQQTPGQGLQFLFEYFSETQRNKGNFPGRFSGRQFSNSRSEMNVSTLELGDSALYLCASSLAEARGLLEAFFGQGTRLTVV.

V usage is TRBV6-1 and J usage is TRBJ1-1, with D possibly TRBD1 on 5 matching bases. The V end lost 6 bases, the J end lost 3 bases, and 14 bases lay between the germline ends. The V gene's germline CDR1 is MNHNS and CDR2 SASEGT. This CDR3 is built from 14 residues. CDR3 in amino acids: CASRMGPPDTEAFF. The CDR3 DNA is TGTGCCAGCAGGATGGGACCGCCGGACACTGAAGCTTTCTTT.

CDR3 in DNA: TGTGCCAGCAGCTTGGACCCTCTGTGGACCGGGGAGCTGTTTTTT. Amino acid sequence: CASSLDPLWTGELFF. The V and J genes are TRBV5-4 and TRBJ2-2, with no clear D. Trimming cost V 0 bases and J 5 bases, with 11 bases left between them. The CDR3 runs to 15 residues. Germline CDR1 is SGHNT and CDR2 is YYREEE (reference sequence).

The J gene is TRBJ2-1, the V gene TRBV6-5, with D perhaps TRBD1 or TRBD2 (6 bases each). V was clipped by 5 bases and J by 9 bases, with 17 bases between them. The CDR3 covers 14 residues. From germline, CDR1 is MNHEY and CDR2 SVGAGI. CDR3 protein: CASSPARGLTEQFF. The CDR3 DNA reads TGTGCCAGCAGTCCCGCCCGGGGGCTTACTGAGCAGTTCTTC.

V usage is TRBV6-5 and J usage is TRBJ2-1; 8 bases line up with TRBD2. After removal of 8 bases from V and 2 bases from J, the junction contained 8 bases not matched to a gene. Germline-derived CDR1 and CDR2 are MNHEY and SVGAGI. The CDR3 length is 15 residues. The CDR3 region is CASGPSGGPYNEQFF. The CDR3 nucleotides read TGTGCCAGCGGGCCTTCGGGGGGGCCCTACAATGAGCAGTTCTTC.

The V call is TRBV10-3, the J call TRBJ2-3; 10 bases are a match to TRBD2. The CDR3 covers 16 residues. The germline V gene has CDR1 ENHRY and CDR2 SYGVKD. Unmatched junction bases numbered 7, after V lost 2 bases and J lost 5 bases. CDR3: CAISEPSGGLVDTQYF. CDR3 nucleotide sequence: TGTGCCATCAGTGAGCCTAGCGGGGGTTTGGTAGATACGCAGTATTTT.

The sample holds one count of this clone. One end of the junction is discordant with germline, which a read error may explain. DNA for the CDR3: TGCGCCAGCAACTTGGGGACAAGGTATGGCTACACCTTC. Protein: CASNLGTRYGYTF. This chain links TRBV5-1 with TRBJ1-2, with a possible D match to TRBD1 (6 bases). Germline V CDR1 and CDR2: SGHRS, YFSETQ. CDR3 size: 13 residues.

This sequence joins TRBV30 and TRBJ2-7; TRBD1 or TRBD2 may be the D gene (5 bases each). The CDR3 loop spans 12 amino acids. CDR1 and CDR2 from the germline V gene are GTSNPN and SVGIG (reference sequence). V was clipped by 5 bases and J by 2 bases, with 10 bases between them. The DNA of the CDR3 is TGTGCCTGGCGACCGGGGCCCTACGAGCAGTACTTC. Amino acids: CAWRPGPYEQYF.

The V gene is TRBV15, the J gene TRBJ2-3; D uncertain. The CDR3 length is 11 residues. CDR1 and CDR2 from the germline V gene are LNHNV and YYDKDF (reference sequence). V lost 5 bases, J lost 8 bases, and 8 bases lay in between. CDR3 residues: CATSRLSTQYF. DNA of the CDR3: TGTGCCACCAGCCGCCTAAGTACGCAGTATTTT.

V is TRBV9 and J is TRBJ1-3, with D perhaps TRBD1 (5 bases). The CDR3 has 14 residues. V shed 3 bases and J shed 2 bases, with 9 bases lying between them. The germline CDR1 and CDR2 sequences are SGDLS and YYNGEE. DNA for the CDR3: TGTGCCAGCAGCGCTGGGACGGCTGGAAACACCATATATTTT. Residues: CASSAGTAGNTIYF.

The chain employs TRBV7-9 and TRBJ1-2; TRBD1 might be the D (6 bases). The CDR3 runs to 13 residues. V gave up 5 bases and J gave up 4 bases, with 11 bases separating them. The germline V gene encodes CDR1 SEHNR and CDR2 FQNEAQ (reference sequence). The CDR3 region is CASSPQGFYGYTF. The CDR3 coding sequence is TGTGCCAGCAGCCCACAGGGTTTCTATGGCTACACCTTC.

CDR3 DNA: TGTGCCAGCAGAGGGGGATCCACTGAAGCTTTCTTT. Encoded protein: CASRGGSTEAFF. This chain uses TRBV5-4 with TRBJ1-1; D is perhaps TRBD1 (6 bases). V was pared by 5 bases and J by 4 bases, with 9 bases between. Germline loops: CDR1 SGHNT, CDR2 YYREEE (reference sequence). The CDR3 extends over 12 amino acids. Full variable domain (missing parts from reference TRBV5-4 and TRBJ1-1): ETGVTQSPTHLIKTRGQQVTLRCSSQSGHNTVSWYQQALGQGPQFIFQYYREEENGRGNFPPRFSGLQFPNYSSELNVNALELDDSALYLCASRGGSTEAFFGQGTRLTVV.

The V gene is TRBV2, the J gene TRBJ2-3; the D gene could be TRBD1 or TRBD2 (6 bases each). Per germline, CDR1 SNHLY and CDR2 FYNNEI. V was trimmed by 6 bases and J by 1 base, leaving 14 bases between them. CDR3 length: 15 amino acids. Here the CDR3 DNA reads TGTGCCAGCAGGCGGTTAGGGGGGCGCACAGATACGCAGTATTTT. It yields the protein CASRRLGGRTDTQYF.

This chain links TRBV10-3 with TRBJ2-1, with TRBD2 matching over 8 bases. The CDR3 contains 14 residues. V shed 9 bases and J 7 bases; nucleotides not matched to a gene: 11. Germline-derived CDR1 and CDR2 are ENHRY and SYGVKD. In DNA, the CDR3 is TGTGCCATAGCACCGGGGGGGAATATGAATGAGCAGTTCTTC. Amino acid sequence: CAIAPGGNMNEQFF.

This chain joins TRBV7-9 and TRBJ2-1, with D perhaps being TRBD1 or TRBD2 (6 bases each). Germline V gene data show CDR1 as SEHNR and CDR2 as FQNEAQ (reference sequence). This CDR3 spans 17 amino acids. Trimming stripped 7 bases from V and 0 bases from J, with 19 bases between. The CDR3 region has the DNA TGTGCCAGCAAGGGGGGCGTAGCGGTTAGCTCCTACAATGAGCAGTTCTTC. Protein product: CASKGGVAVSSYNEQFF.

The V and J genes are TRBV6-5 and TRBJ1-6, with D maybe TRBD1 (5 bases). Trimming took 3 bases from V and 14 from J, leaving 23 bases between them. Germline CDR1 and CDR2: MNHEY and SVGAGI. The CDR3 runs to 16 residues. The CDR3 reads CASSYIEDRDFKTLHF. CDR3 DNA: TGTGCCAGCAGTTATATCGAAGACCGGGACTTCAAGACCCTCCACTTT.

This clone appeared once. The CDR3 is CSVELEGLSYEQYF. As DNA, the CDR3 is TGCAGCGTTGAATTGGAGGGCCTATCCTACGAGCAGTACTTC. The genes are TRBV29-1 and TRBJ2-7; a weak D match, TRBD2 (6 bases). The CDR3 consists of 14 residues. Germline V gives CDR1 SQVTM, CDR2 ANQGSEA. V dropped 2 bases and J dropped 1 base, with 12 bases sitting between them.

The chain joins TRBV14 to TRBJ1-2; 7 bases map to TRBD1. The CDR3 runs 15 residues. Germline trimming cut 4 bases from V and 1 base from J; bases unmatched to any gene: 6. Germline V gene data show CDR1 as SGHDN and CDR2 as FVKESK. The CDR3 DNA follows: TGTGCCAGCAGCCGACAGGGTGGGGGTAACTATGGCTACACCTTC. It is translated as CASSRQGGGNYGYTF.

The rearrangement joins TRBV5-1 to TRBJ2-5; 8 bases line up with TRBD1. Unmatched junction bases numbered 4, after V lost 2 bases and J lost 4 bases. Germline CDR1 is SGHRS and CDR2 is YFSETQ. The CDR3 consists of 14 residues. The CDR3 loop is CASSFGQGRETQYF. CDR3 DNA sequence: TGCGCCAGCAGCTTCGGACAGGGTCGAGAGACCCAGTACTTC.

The V call is TRBV18, the J call TRBJ2-1; D is undetermined. The ends were cut back, 2 bases at V and 2 bases at J, with 10 bases in the middle. CDR3 length equals 15 residues. Germline V CDR1 and CDR2: KGHSH, LQKENI. CDR3: CASSPSAQTYNEQFF. The CDR3 nucleotides read TGTGCCAGCTCACCATCGGCTCAAACCTACAATGAGCAGTTCTTC.

The chain carries TRBV6-6 and TRBJ2-3; 7 bases fit TRBD2. This CDR3 has 16 residues. Per germline, CDR1 MNHNY and CDR2 SVGAGI (reference sequence). J lost 4 bases, V lost 2 bases, and 9 bases had no gene match. Here the CDR3 DNA reads TGTGCCAGCAGTTACCGCCAGCGGGGTGGATCAGATACGCAGTATTTT. It encodes CASSYRQRGGSDTQYF.

The chain has TRBV7-9 and TRBJ1-1; D is perhaps TRBD1 (5 bases). V lost 4 bases and J 5 bases, leaving 11 bases between the germline ends. The CDR3 sequence is 13 residues long. Per germline, CDR1 SEHNR and CDR2 FQNEAQ (reference sequence). CDR3 loop: CASSYRGGTEAFF. The CDR3 nucleotides read TGTGCCAGCAGCTACCGGGGCGGGACTGAAGCTTTCTTT.

The rearrangement joins TRBV27 to TRBJ2-1; D is possibly TRBD1 (6 bases). Germline V gene lookup returns CDR1 MNHEY and CDR2 SMNVEV (reference sequence). V lost 4 bases, J lost 3 bases, and 22 bases lay in between. The CDR3 contains 18 residues. CDR3 loop: CASSSIPHGGLLYNEQFF. CDR3 DNA: TGTGCCAGCAGTTCCATTCCCCATGGGGGCCTACTCTACAATGAGCAGTTCTTC.

This clone was recorded once. The chain combines TRBV7-9 with TRBJ1-4, with D unresolved. The CDR3 runs to 13 residues. The V gene lost 1 base and the J gene lost 6 bases, with 6 bases spanning the gap. Per germline, CDR1 SEHNR and CDR2 FQNEAQ (reference sequence). The chain's CDR3 is CASSLVTDEKLFF. DNA for the CDR3: TGTGCCAGCAGCTTAGTCACGGATGAAAAACTGTTTTTT.

This rearrangement joins TRBV6-1 to TRBJ2-3; perhaps TRBD2 as D (5 bases). Trimming stripped 3 bases from V and 2 bases from J, with 12 bases between. Per the germline V gene, CDR1 is MNHNS and CDR2 is SASEGT. CDR3 length: 15 amino acids. The CDR3 DNA is TGTGCCAGCAGTGAGGTCCACGGGAACACAGATACGCAGTATTTT. It translates to CASSEVHGNTDTQYF.

V gene TRBV6-6 combines with J gene TRBJ1-1; D gene uncertain. Trimming took off 4 bases at V and 2 bases at J, with 8 bases between the two ends. Germline V CDR1 and CDR2: MNHNY, SVGAGI (reference sequence). The CDR3 consists of 13 residues. The CDR3: CASSSGVNTEAFF. CDR3 in DNA: TGTGCCAGCAGTTCCGGGGTCAACACTGAAGCTTTCTTT.

This chain connects TRBV5-1 to TRBJ2-7, with a weak D call TRBD2 (5 bases). The CDR3 spans 14 residues. The V and J ends lost 4 bases and 1 base respectively, with 12 bases between them. CDR1 and CDR2 from the germline V gene are SGHRS and YFSETQ. This CDR3 reads CASSKDSGSYEQYF. The CDR3 region has the DNA TGCGCCAGCAGCAAGGATTCGGGATCCTACGAGCAGTACTTC.

The V gene is TRBV27, the J gene TRBJ1-2; D is perhaps TRBD1 (6 bases). Germline CDR1 and CDR2: MNHEY and SMNVEV (reference sequence). With 2 bases removed from V and 4 bases from J, the gap between germline ends came to 20 bases. The CDR3 sequence is 17 residues long. CDR3 region: CASSLLSPGGRTYGYTF. DNA for the CDR3: TGTGCCAGCAGTTTACTTTCCCCGGGGGGGCGGACCTATGGCTACACCTTC.

This chain uses TRBV29-1 with TRBJ2-2; 11 bases are shared with TRBD2. This CDR3 has 15 residues. With V trimmed by 4 bases and J by 7 bases, 8 bases remained unmatched. Germline CDR1 reads SQVTM; CDR2 reads ANQGSEA. Here the CDR3 reads CSVGIAGGPGGELFF. CDR3 DNA: TGCAGCGTTGGGATAGCGGGGGGGCCGGGCGGGGAGCTGTTTTTT.